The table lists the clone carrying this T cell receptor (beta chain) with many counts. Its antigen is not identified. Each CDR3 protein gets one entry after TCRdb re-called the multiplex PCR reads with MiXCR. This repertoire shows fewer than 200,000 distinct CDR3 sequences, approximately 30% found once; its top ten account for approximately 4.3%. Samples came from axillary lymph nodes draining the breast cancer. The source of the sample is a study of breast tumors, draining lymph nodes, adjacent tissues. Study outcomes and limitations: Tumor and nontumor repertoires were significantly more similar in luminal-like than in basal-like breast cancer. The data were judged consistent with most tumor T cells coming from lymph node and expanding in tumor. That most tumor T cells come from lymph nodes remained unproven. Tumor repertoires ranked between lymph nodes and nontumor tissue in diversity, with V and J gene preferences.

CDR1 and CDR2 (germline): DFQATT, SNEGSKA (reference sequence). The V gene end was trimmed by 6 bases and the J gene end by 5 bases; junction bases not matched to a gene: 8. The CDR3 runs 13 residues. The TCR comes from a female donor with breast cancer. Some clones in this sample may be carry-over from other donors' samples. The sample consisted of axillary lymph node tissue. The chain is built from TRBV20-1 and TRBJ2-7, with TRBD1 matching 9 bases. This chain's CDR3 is CSAEPGTGNEQYF. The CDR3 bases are TGCAGTGCGGAACCCGGGACAGGGAACGAGCAGTACTTC.